This T cell receptor beta chain was identified in a study of PD-1 blockade in classical Hodgkin lymphoma. Study summary: Nivolumab dosed at 3 mg/kg went to patients intravenously every 2 weeks.

CDR1 and CDR2 from the germline V gene are SGHNT and YENEEA. Trimming removed 5 bases from V and 2 bases from J, with 24 bases in between. There are 18 residues in the CDR3. Notes on the study in general: Healthy donors were reported to have higher baseline TCR diversity than newly diagnosed patients.

Noted time point: cycle 4 day 1 (C4D1), after 5 to 7 weeks of nivolumab. All patients relapsed after autologous stem cell transplantation, and brentuximab vedotin exposure varied. Magnetic negative selection purified CD4+ T cells from thawed PBMCs. This clone has a single count. Its antigen is unidentified. The data were produced by immunoSEQ multiplex PCR, yet TCRdb's version contains in-frame clones alone and is incomplete. This table has some 30,000 clones, under 90% appearing once. This clonotype was obtained from a human donor with classical Hodgkin lymphoma. This material consisted of CD4+ T cells from blood, taken before the fourth cycle of nivolumab. The chain employs TRBV11-3 and TRBJ2-5; D gene ambiguous. CDR3: CASSLALPLSSVQETQYF. The CDR3 DNA reads TGTGCCAGCAGCCTCGCTCTGCCCCTATCGAGCGTGCAAGAGACCCAGTACTTC.